A single sample gave rise to the 10 T cell receptor beta chains below, sequenced in a study of T cells in Graves' hyperthyroidism and ophthalmopathy. What was amplified from RNA transcripts were TCR beta CDR3 regions. Primed by the HTBI set, a first-round RT-PCR was run on the TCR CDR3. TCRdb reprocessed the multiplex PCR reads with MiXCR, giving one entry per CDR3 protein. The sample includes roughly 420,000 distinct CDR3 sequences, approximately 15% of them seen just once. Sequences were obtained from blood. These receptors were obtained from a woman between 18 and 29 years old with Graves' hyperthyroidism.

The rearrangement links TRBV29-1 to TRBJ2-1; 9 nucleotides align to TRBD1. There are 14 residues in the CDR3. Germline V gene sequence: CDR1 SQVTM, CDR2 ANQGSEA. J gave up 4 bases and V 7 bases, and 8 bases lay outside the gene matches. The CDR3 is CSAQQGAEYNEQFF. Written as DNA, the CDR3 is TGCAGCGCTCAACAGGGGGCGGAATACAATGAGCAGTTCTTC.

The chain links TRBV24-1 to TRBJ2-1, with D perhaps TRBD2 (5 bases). CDR3 length: 16 amino acids. From germline, CDR1 is KGHDR and CDR2 SFDVKD. The germline V and J ends were trimmed by 3 bases and 3 bases, with 14 bases remaining between them. CDR3 sequence reads: CATSDPGRRGYNEQFF. Here the CDR3 DNA reads TGTGCCACCAGTGATCCCGGTCGACGGGGCTACAATGAGCAGTTCTTC.

This clonotype was observed at least ten times. The chain carries TRBV30 and TRBJ2-3; D is undetermined. V lost 3 bases and J lost 4, with 8 bases in between. The CDR3 has 12 amino acids. Germline CDR1 reads GTSNPN; CDR2 reads SVGIG (reference sequence). The DNA of the CDR3 is TGTGCCTGGAGGGCGTCGGCAGATACGCAGTATTTT. Translating it yields CAWRASADTQYF.

In regard to this clonotype: One end of the junction varies from germline; a read error may be responsible. The chain joins TRBV10-3 to TRBJ1-1; D may be TRBD1 (6 bases). The length of the CDR3 is 13 residues. The germline gives CDR1 ENHRY, CDR2 SYGVKD. The CDR3 DNA reads TGTGCCATCAATGGGGGGCTTTACACTGAAGCTCTCTTT. It translates to CAINGGLYTEALF.

This clonotype was counted ten times or more. The gene calls are TRBV28 and TRBJ1-2; a weak D match, TRBD1 (5 bases). V was cut by 6 bases and J by 0 bases, with 11 bases left in between. The CDR3 is 14 amino acids. Germline V lookup: CDR1 MDHEN, CDR2 SYDVKM. The CDR3 bases are TGTGCCAGCAGCACAGGTTCTACTAACTATGGCTACACCTTC. Its translation is CASSTGSTNYGYTF.

This clonotype appeared many times. This chain uses TRBV11-2 with TRBJ2-1; TRBD2 matches at 8 bases. The germline V gene has CDR1 SGHAT and CDR2 FQNNGV. Trimming cost V 8 bases and J 7 bases; bases outside gene matches: 7. The CDR3 has 13 amino acids. The chain's CDR3 is CASRGGGTNEQFF. CDR3 sequence (DNA): TGTGCCAGCCGGGGCGGGGGGACTAATGAGCAGTTCTTC.

This clonotype was counted at least ten times. The rearrangement joins TRBV7-3 to TRBJ1-1; the D is unclear. V lost 6 bases, J lost 5 bases, and 16 bases lay in between. The CDR3 is 14 residues long. Germline V CDR1 and CDR2: SGHTA, FQGTGA. CDR3 nucleotides: TGTGCCAGCAGTAAAAAAGGCCAGCCGACTGAAGCTTTCTTT. This translates into CASSKKGQPTEAFF.

The V call is TRBV9, the J call TRBJ2-5; no clear D gene. The CDR3 length is 14 residues. V shed 1 base and J shed 3 bases, with 10 bases lying between them. The germline V gene encodes CDR1 SGDLS and CDR2 YYNGEE. CDR3 sequence: CASSVTAGKETQYF. The CDR3 DNA is TGTGCCAGCAGCGTAACCGCAGGTAAAGAGACCCAGTACTTC.

Many counts were recorded for this clonotype. The CDR3 protein is CASSFRGVNEQFF. The CDR3 bases are TGTGCCAGCAGTTTTCGGGGGGTCAATGAGCAGTTCTTC. The J gene is TRBJ2-1, the V gene TRBV12-3 or TRBV12-4; TRBD2 matches 7 bases. V lost 3 bases and J lost 6; bases outside the gene matches: 2. The CDR3 is 13 residues long.

This clonotype was detected only once. The J gene is TRBJ2-5, the V gene TRBV11-2; D might be TRBD2 (5 bases). The V end was cut by 2 bases, the J end by 3 bases, with 13 bases between. Germline values: CDR1 SGHAT, CDR2 FQNNGV. The CDR3 is made up of 15 amino acids. The CDR3 region has the DNA TGTGCCAGCAGCTTATATTGGGAGCCTAAAGAGACCCAGTACTTC. As protein: CASSLYWEPKETQYF. The full variable domain, in which reference TRBV11-2 and TRBJ2-5 provide the parts outside the CDR3, is EAGVAQSPRYKIIEKRQSVAFWCNPISGHATLYWYQQILGQGPKLLIQFQNNGVVDDSQLPKDRFSAERLKGVDSTLKIQPAKLEDSAVYLCASSLYWEPKETQYFGPGTRLLVL.